This T cell receptor beta chain originates from a study of cytomegalovirus exposure and HLA in healthy donors. Broader study findings: It was found in a later analysis that first-cohort TCR clusters tended to co-occur in the 130 or so validation repertoires.

Some clones are missing from TCRdb's copy, which holds only in-frame ones; the method was immunoSEQ multiplex PCR. The data show roughly 350,000 clones, 86% seen once. Germline values: CDR1 SGHAT, CDR2 FQDESV (reference sequence). This CDR3 has 15 amino acids. The ends were cut back, 5 bases at V and 0 bases at J, with 14 bases in the middle. The donors formed part of the approximately 130-subject validation cohort, distinct from the roughly 620-subject first cohort. In the case of this clone: The antigen is undetermined.

This TCR was sampled from a woman aged 18-29 years in good health and CMV-seronegative. The chain carries TRBV11-1 and TRBJ2-7; tentatively, D is TRBD2 (5 bases). Sequencing was performed on PBMCs. The CDR3 DNA sequence: TGTGCCAGCAGCCTCCTACTCGGGGACTCCTACGAGCAGTACTTC. This translates into CASSLLLGDSYEQYF.